The clone carrying this TCR beta chain was picked up one time. This CDR3 has 16 amino acids. V lost 0 bases and J lost 6, with 14 bases in between. Germline V gene lookup returns CDR1 LGHNA and CDR2 YSLEER. The data were taken from a study of blood T cell repertoires in COVID-19. Study as a whole: The samples span acute and convalescent COVID-19 from the United States, Italy and Spain.

Libraries were prepared by immunoSEQ multiplex PCR; TCRdb keeps only in-frame clonotypes and omits some of them. The sample records about 240,000 clones, roughly 82% being singletons. The sample consisted of peripheral blood. This TCR was recovered from a woman aged 70-85 years with acute or convalescent COVID-19. J is TRBJ2-2 and V is TRBV4-3, with D hard to call. CDR3 loop: CASSQEVPSRSGELFF. In nucleotides, the CDR3 is TGCGCCAGCAGCCAAGAAGTCCCTTCCCGGTCCGGGGAGCTGTTTTTT.